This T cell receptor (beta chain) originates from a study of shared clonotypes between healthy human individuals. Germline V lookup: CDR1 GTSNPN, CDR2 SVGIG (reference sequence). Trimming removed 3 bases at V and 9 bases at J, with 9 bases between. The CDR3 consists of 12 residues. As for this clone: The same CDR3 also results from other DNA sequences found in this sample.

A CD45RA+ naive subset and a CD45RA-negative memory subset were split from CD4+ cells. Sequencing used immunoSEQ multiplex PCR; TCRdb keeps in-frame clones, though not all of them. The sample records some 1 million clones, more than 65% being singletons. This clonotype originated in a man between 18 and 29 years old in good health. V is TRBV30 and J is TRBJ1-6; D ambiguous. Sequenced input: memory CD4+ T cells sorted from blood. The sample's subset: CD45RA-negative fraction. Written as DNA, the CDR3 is TGTGCCTGGAGCCCCCCCTCTTCACCCCTCCACTTT. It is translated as CAWSPPSSPLHF.